This TCR beta chain was identified during a study of T cells expressing NK-cell markers. Study context: Just one sequenced donor of eight was HCMV-seronegative, while seven were seropositive.

General study results and limits: The study found dominant NKG2C+ clonotypes at about 1.0-8% of CD8+ T cells in about six donors.

CDR3 length equals 15 residues. Germline CDR1 is DFQATT and CDR2 is SNEGSKA (reference sequence). Note on this clonotype: As yet, its antigen is unknown.

UMIs were included in TCR beta cDNA generated by 5'RACE template switching. After re-calling the 5' RACE reads, TCRdb lists one entry per CDR3 protein, DNA absent. The repertoire table contains roughly 170,000 distinct CDR3 sequences. This chain connects TRBV20-1 to TRBJ2-3; TCRdb's D gene call, TRBD1, goes unchecked for lack of DNA. The sequencing sample was made of blood T cells: a sorted CD56 or NKG2C T cell subset, CD4+ or CD8+ T cells, or bulk PBMC T cells (not recorded which). The source of this sequence is a woman between 18 and 69 years old in good health. Here the CDR3 reads CSATGPGAGTDTQYF.